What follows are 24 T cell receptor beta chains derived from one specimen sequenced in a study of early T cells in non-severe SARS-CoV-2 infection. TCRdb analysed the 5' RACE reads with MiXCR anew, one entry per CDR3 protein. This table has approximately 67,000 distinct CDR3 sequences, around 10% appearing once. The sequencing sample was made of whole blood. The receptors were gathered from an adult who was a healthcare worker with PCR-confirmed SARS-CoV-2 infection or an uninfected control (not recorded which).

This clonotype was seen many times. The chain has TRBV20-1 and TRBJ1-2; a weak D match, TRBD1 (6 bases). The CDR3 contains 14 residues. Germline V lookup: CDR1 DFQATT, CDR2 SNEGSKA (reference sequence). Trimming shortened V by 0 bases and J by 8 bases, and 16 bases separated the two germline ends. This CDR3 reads CSARDAGALEGYTF. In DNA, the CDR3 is TGCAGTGCTAGAGATGCAGGGGCGCTTGAGGGCTACACCTTC.

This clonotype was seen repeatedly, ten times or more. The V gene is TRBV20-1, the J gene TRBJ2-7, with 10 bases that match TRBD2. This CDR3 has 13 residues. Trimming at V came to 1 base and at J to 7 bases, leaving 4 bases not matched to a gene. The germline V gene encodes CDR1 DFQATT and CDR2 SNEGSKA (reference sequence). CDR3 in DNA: TGCAGTGCTAGAGCAGCGGGAGGGCGAGAGCAGTACTTC. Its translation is CSARAAGGREQYF.

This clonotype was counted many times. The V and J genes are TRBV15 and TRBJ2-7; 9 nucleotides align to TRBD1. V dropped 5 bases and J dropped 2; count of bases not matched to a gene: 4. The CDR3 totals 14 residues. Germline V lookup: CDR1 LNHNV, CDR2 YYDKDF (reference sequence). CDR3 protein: CATSDRDRAYEQYF. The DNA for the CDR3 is TGTGCCACCAGCGACCGGGACAGGGCCTACGAGCAGTACTTC. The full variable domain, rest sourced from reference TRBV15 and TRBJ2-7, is DAMVIQNPRYQVTQFGKPVTLSCSQTLNHNVMYWYQQKSSQAPKLLFHYYDKDFNNEADTPDNFQSRRPNTSFCFLDIRSPGLGDTAMYLCATSDRDRAYEQYFGPGTRLTVT.

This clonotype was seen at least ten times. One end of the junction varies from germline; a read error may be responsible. This CDR3 is CASSLETSSENTIYF. The CDR3 DNA reads as TGTGCCAGCAGCTTAGAGACAAGCTCTGAAAACACCATATATTTT. This sequence joins TRBV7-6 and TRBJ1-3; D unresolved. Looked up from germline, CDR1 is SGHVS and CDR2 is FNYEAQ. The CDR3 consists of 15 residues.

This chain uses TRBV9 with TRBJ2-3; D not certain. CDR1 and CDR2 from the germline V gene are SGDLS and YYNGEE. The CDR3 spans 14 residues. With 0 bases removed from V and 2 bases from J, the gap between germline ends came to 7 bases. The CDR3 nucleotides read TGTGCCAGCAGCGTAGGAGGAATCACAGATACGCAGTATTTT. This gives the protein CASSVGGITDTQYF.

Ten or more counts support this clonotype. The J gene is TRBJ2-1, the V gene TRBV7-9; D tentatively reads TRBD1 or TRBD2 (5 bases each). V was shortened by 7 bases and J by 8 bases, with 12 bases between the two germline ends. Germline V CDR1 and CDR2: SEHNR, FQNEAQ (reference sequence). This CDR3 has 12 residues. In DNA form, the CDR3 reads TGTGCCAGCACTATCATGGGGGATGAGCAGTTCTTC. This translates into CASTIMGDEQFF. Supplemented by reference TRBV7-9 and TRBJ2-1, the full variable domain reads DTGVSQNPRHKITKRGQNVTFRCDPISEHNRLYWYRQTLGQGPEFLTYFQNEAQLEKSRLLSDRFSAERPKGSFSTLEIQRTEQGDSAMYLCASTIMGDEQFFGPGTRLTVL.

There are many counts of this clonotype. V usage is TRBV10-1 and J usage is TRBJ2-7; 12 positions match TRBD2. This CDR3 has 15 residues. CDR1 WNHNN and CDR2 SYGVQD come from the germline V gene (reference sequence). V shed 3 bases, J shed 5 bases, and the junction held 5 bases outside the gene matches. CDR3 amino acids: CASSDSSSGGDEQYF. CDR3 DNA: TGCGCCAGCAGTGATTCGTCTAGCGGGGGGGACGAGCAGTACTTC.

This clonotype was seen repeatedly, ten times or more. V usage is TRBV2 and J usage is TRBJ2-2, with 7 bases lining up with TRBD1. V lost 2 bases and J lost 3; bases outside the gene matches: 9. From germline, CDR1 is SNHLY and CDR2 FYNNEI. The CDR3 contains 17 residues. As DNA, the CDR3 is TGTGCCAGCAGTGAACCCGCAGGGACAGATTACACCGGGGAGCTGTTTTTT. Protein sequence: CASSEPAGTDYTGELFF.

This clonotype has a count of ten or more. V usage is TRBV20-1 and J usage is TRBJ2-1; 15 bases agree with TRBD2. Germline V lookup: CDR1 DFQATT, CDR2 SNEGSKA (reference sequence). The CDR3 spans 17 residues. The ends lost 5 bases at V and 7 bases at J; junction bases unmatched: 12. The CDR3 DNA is TGCAGTGCTTTACTAGAACCGGGACTAGCGGGGGGAAATGAGCAGTTCTTC. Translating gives CSALLEPGLAGGNEQFF.

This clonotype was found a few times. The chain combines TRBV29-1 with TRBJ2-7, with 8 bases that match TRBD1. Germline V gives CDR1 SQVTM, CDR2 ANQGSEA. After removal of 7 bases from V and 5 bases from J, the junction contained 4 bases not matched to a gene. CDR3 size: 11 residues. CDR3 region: CSGTGSDEQYF. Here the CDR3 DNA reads TGCAGCGGGACAGGGTCCGACGAGCAGTACTTC.

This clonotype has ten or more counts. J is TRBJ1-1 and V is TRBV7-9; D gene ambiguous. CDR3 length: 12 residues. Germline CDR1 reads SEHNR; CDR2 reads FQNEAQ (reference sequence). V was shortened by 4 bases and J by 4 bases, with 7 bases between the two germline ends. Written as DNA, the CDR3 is TGTGCCAGCAGCTCCCCGTTCACTGAAGCTTTCTTT. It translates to CASSSPFTEAFF.

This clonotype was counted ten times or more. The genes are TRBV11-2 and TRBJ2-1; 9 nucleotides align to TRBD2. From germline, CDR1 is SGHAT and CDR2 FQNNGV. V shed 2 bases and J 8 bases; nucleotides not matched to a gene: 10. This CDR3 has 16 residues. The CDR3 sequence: CASSLNSGSEGHEQFF. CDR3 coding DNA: TGTGCCAGCAGCTTAAATAGCGGGAGTGAGGGACATGAGCAGTTCTTC.

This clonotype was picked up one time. This CDR3 reads CASRMRGTGSNEKLFF. CDR3 in DNA: TGTGCCAGCAGAATGCGCGGGACAGGGTCTAATGAAAAACTGTTTTTT. This chain joins TRBV2 and TRBJ1-4; 9 bases align to TRBD1. The V and J ends lost 6 bases and 3 bases, in that order; junction bases with no gene match: 8. The CDR3 loop spans 16 amino acids. CDR1 and CDR2 from the germline V gene are SNHLY and FYNNEI.

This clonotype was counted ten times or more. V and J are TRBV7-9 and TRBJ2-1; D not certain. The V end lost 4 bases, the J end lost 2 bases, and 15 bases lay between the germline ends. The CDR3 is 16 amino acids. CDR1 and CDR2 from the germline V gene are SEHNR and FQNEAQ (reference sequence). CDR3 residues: CASSSYSSYPYNEQFF. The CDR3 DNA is TGTGCCAGCAGCTCGTATTCCAGTTACCCCTACAATGAGCAGTTCTTC.

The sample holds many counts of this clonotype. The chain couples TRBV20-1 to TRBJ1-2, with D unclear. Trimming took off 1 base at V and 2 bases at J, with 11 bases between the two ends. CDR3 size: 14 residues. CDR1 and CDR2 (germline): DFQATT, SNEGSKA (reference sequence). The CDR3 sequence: CSARVTTGNYGYTF. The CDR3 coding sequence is TGCAGTGCTAGAGTCACGACGGGCAACTATGGCTACACCTTC.

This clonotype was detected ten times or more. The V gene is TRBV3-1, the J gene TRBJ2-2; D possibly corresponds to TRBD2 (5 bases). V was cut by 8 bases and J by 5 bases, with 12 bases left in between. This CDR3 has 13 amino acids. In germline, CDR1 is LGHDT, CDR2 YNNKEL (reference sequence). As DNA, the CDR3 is TGTGCCAGCCGTGTTGGAGGAACCGGGGAGCTGTTTTTT. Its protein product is CASRVGGTGELFF.

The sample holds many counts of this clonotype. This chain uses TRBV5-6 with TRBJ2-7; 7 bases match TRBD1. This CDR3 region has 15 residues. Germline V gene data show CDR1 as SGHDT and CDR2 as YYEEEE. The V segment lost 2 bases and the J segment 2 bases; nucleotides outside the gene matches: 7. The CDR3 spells CASSFRTGRPYEQYF. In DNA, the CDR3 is TGTGCCAGCAGCTTCCGGACAGGTCGTCCCTACGAGCAGTACTTC.

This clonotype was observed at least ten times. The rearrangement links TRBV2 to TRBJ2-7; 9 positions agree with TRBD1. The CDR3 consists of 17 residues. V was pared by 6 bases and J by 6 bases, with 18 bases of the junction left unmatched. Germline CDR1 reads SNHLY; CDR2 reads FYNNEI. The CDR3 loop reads CASSDAYAGTGSGEQYF. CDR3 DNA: TGTGCCAGCAGCGATGCCTACGCCGGGACAGGGTCGGGCGAGCAGTACTTC.

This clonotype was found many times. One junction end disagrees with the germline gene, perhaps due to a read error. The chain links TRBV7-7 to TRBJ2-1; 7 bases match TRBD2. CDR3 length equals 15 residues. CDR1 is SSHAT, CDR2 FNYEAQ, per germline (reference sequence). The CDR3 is CASSPLLATDDEQFF. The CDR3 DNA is TGTGCTAGCAGCCCTCTACTAGCGACGGACGATGAGCAGTTCTTC.

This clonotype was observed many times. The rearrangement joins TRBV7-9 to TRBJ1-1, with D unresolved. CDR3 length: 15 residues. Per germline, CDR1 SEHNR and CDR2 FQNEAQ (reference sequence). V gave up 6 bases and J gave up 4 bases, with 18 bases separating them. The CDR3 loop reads CASSQTFRATTEAFF. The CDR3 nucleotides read TGTGCCAGCAGTCAAACCTTCCGGGCGACCACTGAAGCTTTCTTT. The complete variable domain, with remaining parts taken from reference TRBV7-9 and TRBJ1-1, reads DTGVSQNPRHKITKRGQNVTFRCDPISEHNRLYWYRQTLGQGPEFLTYFQNEAQLEKSRLLSDRFSAERPKGSFSTLEIQRTEQGDSAMYLCASSQTFRATTEAFFGQGTRLTVV.

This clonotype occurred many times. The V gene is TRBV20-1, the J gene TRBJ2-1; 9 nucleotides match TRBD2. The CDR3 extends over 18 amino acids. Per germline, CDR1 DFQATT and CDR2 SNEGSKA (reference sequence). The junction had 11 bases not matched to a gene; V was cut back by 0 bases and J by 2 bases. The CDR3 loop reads CSARDSTPSGVAYNEQFF. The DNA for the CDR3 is TGCAGTGCTAGAGATAGTACGCCTAGCGGGGTTGCCTACAATGAGCAGTTCTTC.

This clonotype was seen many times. The CDR3 sequence is CASSSQGETEAFF. Written as DNA, the CDR3 is TGTGCCAGCAGCTCACAGGGGGAGACTGAAGCTTTCTTT. The chain combines TRBV7-2 with TRBJ1-1, with TRBD1 matching over 8 bases. The CDR3 consists of 13 residues. V dropped 4 bases and J dropped 5; count of bases not matched to a gene: 3. The germline V gene encodes CDR1 SGHTA and CDR2 FQGNSA. Together with reference TRBV7-2 and TRBJ1-1, the CDR3 gives the full variable domain: GAGVSQSPSNKVTEKGKDVELRCDPISGHTALYWYRQSLGQGLEFLIYFQGNSAPDKSGLPSDRFSAERTGGSVSTLTIQRTQQEDSAVYLCASSSQGETEAFFGQGTRLTVV.

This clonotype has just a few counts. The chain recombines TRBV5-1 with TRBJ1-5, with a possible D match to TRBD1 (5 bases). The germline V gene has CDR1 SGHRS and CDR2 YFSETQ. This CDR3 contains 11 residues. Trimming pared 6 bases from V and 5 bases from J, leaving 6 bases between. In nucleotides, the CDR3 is TGCGCCAGCACGGGGGATCAGCCCCAGCATTTT. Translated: CASTGDQPQHF.

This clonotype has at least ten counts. For the CDR3, the DNA is TGTGCCAGCAGCCATCTGAAGGGGGGCCGCACAGATACGCAGTATTTT. Its protein is CASSHLKGGRTDTQYF. The chain uses TRBV7-8 and TRBJ2-3; D is possibly TRBD1 or TRBD2 (6 bases each). The V and J ends lost 5 bases and 1 base respectively, with 16 bases between them. CDR3 length equals 16 residues. CDR1 is SGHVS and CDR2 is FQNEAQ in the germline V gene.